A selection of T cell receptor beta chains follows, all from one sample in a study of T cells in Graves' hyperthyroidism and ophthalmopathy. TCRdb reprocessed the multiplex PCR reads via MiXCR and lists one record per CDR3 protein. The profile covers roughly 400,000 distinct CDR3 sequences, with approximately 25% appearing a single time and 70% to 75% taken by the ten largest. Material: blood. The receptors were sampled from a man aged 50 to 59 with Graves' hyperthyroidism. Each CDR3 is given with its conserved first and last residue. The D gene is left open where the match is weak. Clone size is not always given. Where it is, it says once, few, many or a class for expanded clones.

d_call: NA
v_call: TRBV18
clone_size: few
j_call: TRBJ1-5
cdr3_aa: CASSPGMSNQPQHF
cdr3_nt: TGTGCCAGCTCACCCGGAATGAGCAATCAGCCCCAGCATTTT

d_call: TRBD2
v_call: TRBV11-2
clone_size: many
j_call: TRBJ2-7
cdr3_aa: CASSLDGLAGGTYEQYF
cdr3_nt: TGTGCCAGCAGCTTAGATGGTCTAGCGGGGGGGACCTACGAGCAGTACTTC

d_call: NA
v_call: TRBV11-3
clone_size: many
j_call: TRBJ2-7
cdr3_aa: CASSLASGPTGEQYF
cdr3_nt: TGTGCCAGCAGCTTAGCAAGCGGGCCCACGGGCGAGCAGTACTTC

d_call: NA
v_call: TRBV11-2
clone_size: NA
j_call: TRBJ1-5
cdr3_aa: CASSLGEYSNQPQHF
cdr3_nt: TGTGCCAGCAGCTTGGGAGAGTATAGCAATCAGCCCCAGCATTTT

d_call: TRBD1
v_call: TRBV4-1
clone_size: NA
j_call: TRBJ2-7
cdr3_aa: CASSQDPGQIYEQYF
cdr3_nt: TGCGCCAGCAGCCAAGATCCGGGACAGATCTACGAGCAGTACTTC

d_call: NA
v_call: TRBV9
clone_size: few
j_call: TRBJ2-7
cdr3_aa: CASSVRTYEQYF
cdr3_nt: TGTGCCAGCAGCGTAAGGACCTACGAGCAGTACTTC

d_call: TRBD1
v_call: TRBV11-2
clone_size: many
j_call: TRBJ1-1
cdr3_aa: CASSLQGASTEAFF
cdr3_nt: TGTGCCAGCAGCCTTCAGGGGGCCTCGACTGAAGCTTTCTTT

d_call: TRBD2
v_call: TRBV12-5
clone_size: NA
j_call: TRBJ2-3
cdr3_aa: CASAGTSGADTQYF
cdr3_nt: TGTGCTAGTGCCGGGACTAGCGGGGCAGATACGCAGTATTTT

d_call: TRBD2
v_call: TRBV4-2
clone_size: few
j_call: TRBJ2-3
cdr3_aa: CASSQYLSGSSDTQYF
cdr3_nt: TGTGCCAGCAGCCAGTATTTGAGCGGGAGCTCAGATACGCAGTATTTT

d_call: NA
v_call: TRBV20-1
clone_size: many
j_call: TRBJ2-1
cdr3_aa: CSAGAKRQDDNEQFF
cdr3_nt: TGCAGTGCAGGGGCGAAGAGACAGGACGATAATGAGCAGTTCTTC

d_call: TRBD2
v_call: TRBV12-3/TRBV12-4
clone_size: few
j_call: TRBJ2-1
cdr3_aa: CASSQREISSGEQFF
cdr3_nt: TGTGCCAGCAGTCAGCGGGAGATTTCTTCAGGTGAGCAGTTCTTC

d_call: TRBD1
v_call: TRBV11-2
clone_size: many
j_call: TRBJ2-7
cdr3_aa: CASSLGWGQSEQYF
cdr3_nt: TGTGCCAGCAGCTTAGGCTGGGGACAGTCCGAGCAGTACTTC

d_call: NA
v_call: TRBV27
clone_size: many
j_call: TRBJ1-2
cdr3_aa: CASSSHRSPGSYGYTF
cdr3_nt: TGTGCCAGCAGTTCACATCGCTCCCCGGGGTCCTATGGCTACACCTTC

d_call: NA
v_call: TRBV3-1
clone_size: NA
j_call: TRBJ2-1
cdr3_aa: CASSHTYNEQFF
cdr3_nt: TGTGCCAGCAGCCACACGTACAATGAGCAGTTCTTC

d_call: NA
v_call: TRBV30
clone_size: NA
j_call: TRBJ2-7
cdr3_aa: CAWTYGPSEVYEQYF
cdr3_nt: TGTGCCTGGACCTACGGGCCTAGCGAAGTTTACGAGCAGTACTTC

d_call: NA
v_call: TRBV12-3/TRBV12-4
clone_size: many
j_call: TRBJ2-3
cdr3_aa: CASSSATDSTDTQYF
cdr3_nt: TGTGCCAGCAGTTCTGCGACAGATAGCACAGATACGCAGTATTTT

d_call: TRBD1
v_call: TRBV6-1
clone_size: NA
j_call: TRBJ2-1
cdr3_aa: CASSASGTGGFYEQFF
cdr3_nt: TGTGCCAGCAGTGCGTCCGGGACAGGGGGATTCTACGAGCAGTTCTTC

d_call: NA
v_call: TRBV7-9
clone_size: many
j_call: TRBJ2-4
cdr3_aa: CASSLAIGPRNIQYF
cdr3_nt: TGTGCCAGCAGCTTAGCGATAGGGCCGAGAAACATTCAGTACTTC

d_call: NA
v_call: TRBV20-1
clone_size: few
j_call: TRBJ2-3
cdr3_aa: CSATGTLGNTQYF
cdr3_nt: TGCAGTGCTACTGGGACCCTTGGGAATACGCAGTATTTT

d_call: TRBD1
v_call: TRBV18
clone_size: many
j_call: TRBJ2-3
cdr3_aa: CASSPGTDTDTQYF
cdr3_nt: TGTGCCAGCTCACCAGGGACAGACACAGATACGCAGTATTTT

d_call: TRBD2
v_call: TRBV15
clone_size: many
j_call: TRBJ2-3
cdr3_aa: CATSRDLLAGGGDTQYF
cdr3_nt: TGTGCCACCAGCAGAGATCTACTAGCGGGAGGTGGGGATACGCAGTATTTT

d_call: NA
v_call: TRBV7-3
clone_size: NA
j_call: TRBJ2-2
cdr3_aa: CASSRGGHANTGELFF
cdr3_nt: TGTGCCAGCAGCCGGGGTGGACACGCGAACACCGGGGAGCTGTTTTTT

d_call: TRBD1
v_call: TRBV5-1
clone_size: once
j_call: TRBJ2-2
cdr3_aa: CASSLDRGTGELFF
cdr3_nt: TGCGCCAGCAGCTTGGACAGGGGGACCGGGGAGCTGTTTTTT

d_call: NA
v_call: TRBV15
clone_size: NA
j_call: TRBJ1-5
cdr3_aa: CATSRAKGPQPQHF
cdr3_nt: TGTGCCACCAGCAGAGCGAAGGGGCCCCAGCCCCAGCATTTT

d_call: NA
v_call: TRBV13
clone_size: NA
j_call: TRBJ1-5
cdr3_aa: CASSLARGSGDQPQHF
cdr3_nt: TGTGCCAGCAGCTTAGCCAGGGGAAGCGGCGATCAGCCCCAGCATTTT

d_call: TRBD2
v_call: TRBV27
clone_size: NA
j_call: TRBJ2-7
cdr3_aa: CARSLAGGGYEQYF
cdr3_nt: TGTGCCAGATCCCTAGCGGGAGGGGGGTACGAGCAGTACTTC

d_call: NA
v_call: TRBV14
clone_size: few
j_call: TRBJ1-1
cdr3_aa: CASSQVVTSGAFF
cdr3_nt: TGTGCCAGCAGCCAGGTTGTGACGAGTGGGGCTTTCTTT

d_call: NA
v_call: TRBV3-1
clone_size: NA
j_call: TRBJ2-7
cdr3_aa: CASSQVEGPHEQYF
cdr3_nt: TGTGCCAGCAGCCAAGTGGAGGGTCCCCACGAGCAGTACTTC